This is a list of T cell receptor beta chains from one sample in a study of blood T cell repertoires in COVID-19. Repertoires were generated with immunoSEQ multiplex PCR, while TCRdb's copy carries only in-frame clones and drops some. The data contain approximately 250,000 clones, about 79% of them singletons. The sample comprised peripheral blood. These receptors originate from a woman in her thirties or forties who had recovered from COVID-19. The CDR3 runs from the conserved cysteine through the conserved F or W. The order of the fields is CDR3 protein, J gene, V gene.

CDR3 protein: CASSDRSRNTEAFF
J gene: TRBJ1-1
V gene: TRBV6-1

CDR3 protein: CASSLDRTNEQFF
J gene: TRBJ2-1
V gene: TRBV5-4

CDR3 protein: CASSSAGSSSYNEQFF
J gene: TRBJ2-1
V gene: TRBV5-4

CDR3 protein: CASSQVQETQYF
J gene: TRBJ2-5
V gene: TRBV5-1

CDR3 protein: CASSADRGWKNEQYF
J gene: TRBJ2-7
V gene: TRBV9

CDR3 protein: CASSLVTSGGAETQYF
J gene: TRBJ2-5
V gene: TRBV11-3

CDR3 protein: CASSTTRDSSSYEQYF
J gene: TRBJ2-7
V gene: TRBV21-1

CDR3 protein: CASRPPGQNYGYTF
J gene: TRBJ1-2
V gene: TRBV6-5

CDR3 protein: CASSFSTLNTEAFF
J gene: TRBJ1-1
V gene: TRBV7-9

CDR3 protein: CASSLPRQGSNEQFF
J gene: TRBJ2-1
V gene: TRBV28

CDR3 protein: CASSKTPNTGELFF
J gene: TRBJ2-2
V gene: TRBV2

CDR3 protein: CASSLGRVQGSYGYTF
J gene: TRBJ1-2
V gene: TRBV13

CDR3 protein: CASSRDRVVTEAFF
J gene: TRBJ1-1
V gene: TRBV4-1

CDR3 protein: CASSLEGRGTETQYF
J gene: TRBJ2-5
V gene: TRBV5-1

CDR3 protein: CASRKLAGFSYNEQFF
J gene: TRBJ2-1
V gene: TRBV10-2

CDR3 protein: CASSLGGGGLAGESDTQYF
J gene: TRBJ2-3
V gene: TRBV11-2

CDR3 protein: CASSWGQNTGELFF
J gene: TRBJ2-2
V gene: TRBV5-8

CDR3 protein: CASSLQTTGIGETQYF
J gene: TRBJ2-5
V gene: TRBV3-1/TRBV3-2

CDR3 protein: CASFPGGADVYGYTF
J gene: TRBJ1-2
V gene: TRBV2

CDR3 protein: CASSLEGAAEAFF
J gene: TRBJ1-1
V gene: TRBV12-3/TRBV12-4

CDR3 protein: CASSLDRDRGNEQYF
J gene: TRBJ2-7
V gene: TRBV7-8

CDR3 protein: CASSPGQGVREQFF
J gene: TRBJ2-1
V gene: TRBV4-3

CDR3 protein: CSASGGWTYNEQFF
J gene: TRBJ2-1
V gene: TRBV29-1

CDR3 protein: CASSRTSGGAEVQYF
J gene: TRBJ2-4
V gene: TRBV5-4

CDR3 protein: CAIRLTGYGYTF
J gene: TRBJ1-2
V gene: TRBV28

CDR3 protein: CAISPDRGNEKLFF
J gene: TRBJ1-4
V gene: TRBV10-3

CDR3 protein: CASSLSGTGKYNEQFF
J gene: TRBJ2-1
V gene: TRBV28

CDR3 protein: CASSSNRGGRYSEAFF
J gene: TRBJ1-1
V gene: TRBV5-6

CDR3 protein: CASESSPGTGHYEQYF
J gene: TRBJ2-7
V gene: TRBV11-3

CDR3 protein: CATSREGQGVSPLHF
J gene: TRBJ1-6
V gene: TRBV15

CDR3 protein: CASSGPGSNYGYTF
J gene: TRBJ1-2
V gene: TRBV28

CDR3 protein: CASSSRSGGREQFF
J gene: TRBJ2-1
V gene: TRBV7-2

CDR3 protein: CATSRPQILGVDTQYF
J gene: TRBJ2-3
V gene: TRBV15

CDR3 protein: CASSHSYTGELFF
J gene: TRBJ2-2
V gene: TRBV3-1/TRBV3-2

CDR3 protein: CASSPGDRGYSPLHF
J gene: TRBJ1-6
V gene: TRBV7-2

CDR3 protein: CASNRVRNTEAFF
J gene: TRBJ1-1
V gene: TRBV6-5

CDR3 protein: CASSFGQTNTEAFF
J gene: TRBJ1-1
V gene: TRBV5-1

CDR3 protein: CASSDRTQETQYF
J gene: TRBJ2-5
V gene: TRBV11-3

CDR3 protein: CASSEVQGDYGYTF
J gene: TRBJ1-2
V gene: TRBV2

CDR3 protein: CASSTRQMGVPEAFF
J gene: TRBJ1-1
V gene: TRBV6-5

CDR3 protein: CASSPDLSGNYEQYF
J gene: TRBJ2-7
V gene: TRBV18

CDR3 protein: CASSRTGGSSGNTIYF
J gene: TRBJ1-3
V gene: TRBV7-2

CDR3 protein: CASSLGPGDEKLFF
J gene: TRBJ1-4
V gene: TRBV6-5

CDR3 protein: CASRGTGGLYEQYF
J gene: TRBJ2-7
V gene: TRBV6-5